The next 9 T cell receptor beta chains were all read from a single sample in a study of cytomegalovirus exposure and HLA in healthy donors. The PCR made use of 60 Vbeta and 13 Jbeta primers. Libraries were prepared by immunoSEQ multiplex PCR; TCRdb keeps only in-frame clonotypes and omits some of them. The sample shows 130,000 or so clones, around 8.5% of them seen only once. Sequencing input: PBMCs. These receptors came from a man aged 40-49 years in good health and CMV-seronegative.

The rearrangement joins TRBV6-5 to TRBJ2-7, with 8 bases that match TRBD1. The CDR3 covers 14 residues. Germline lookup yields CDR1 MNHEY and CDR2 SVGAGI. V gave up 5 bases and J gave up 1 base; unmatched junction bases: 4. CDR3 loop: CASSPDRESYEQYF. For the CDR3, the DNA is TGTGCCAGCAGTCCGGACAGGGAATCCTACGAGCAGTACTTC.

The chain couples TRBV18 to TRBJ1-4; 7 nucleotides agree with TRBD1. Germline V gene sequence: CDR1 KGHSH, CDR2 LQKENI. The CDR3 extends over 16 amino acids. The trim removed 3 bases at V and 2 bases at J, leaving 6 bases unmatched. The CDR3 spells CASSPLMGQTNEKLFF. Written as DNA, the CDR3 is TGTGCCAGCTCACCGCTAATGGGACAGACTAATGAAAAACTGTTTTTT. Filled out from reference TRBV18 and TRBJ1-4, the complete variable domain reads NAGVMQNPRHLVRRRGQEARLRCSPMKGHSHVYWYRQLPEEGLKFMVYLQKENIIDESGMPKERFSAEFPKEGPSILRIQQVVRGDSAAYFCASSPLMGQTNEKLFFGSGTQLSVL.

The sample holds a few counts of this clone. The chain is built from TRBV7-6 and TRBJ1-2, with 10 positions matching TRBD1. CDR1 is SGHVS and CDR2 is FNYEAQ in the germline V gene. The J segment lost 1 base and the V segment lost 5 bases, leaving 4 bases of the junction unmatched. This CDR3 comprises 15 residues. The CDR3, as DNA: TGTGCCAGCAGCCCGGGGACAGGGGTTAACTATGGCTACACCTTC. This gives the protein CASSPGTGVNYGYTF.

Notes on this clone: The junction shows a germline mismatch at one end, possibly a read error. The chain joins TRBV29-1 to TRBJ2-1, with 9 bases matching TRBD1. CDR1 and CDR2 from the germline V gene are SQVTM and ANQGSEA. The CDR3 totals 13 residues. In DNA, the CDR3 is TGCAGCGTTGATACAGGGGGCTACGATGAGCAGTTCTTC. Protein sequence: CSVDTGGYDEQFF.

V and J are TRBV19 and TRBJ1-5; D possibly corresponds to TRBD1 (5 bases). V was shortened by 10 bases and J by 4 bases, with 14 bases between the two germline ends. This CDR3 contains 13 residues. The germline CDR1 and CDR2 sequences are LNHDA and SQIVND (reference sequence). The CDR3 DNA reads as TGTGCCACCTCCGGACAAAATAATCAGCCCCAGCATTTT. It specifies CATSGQNNQPQHF.

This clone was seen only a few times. For the CDR3, the DNA is TGTGCCTGGACCCCCCTAACCGGGGTGAGAGAGACCCAGTACTTC. Its translation is CAWTPLTGVRETQYF. The V and J genes are TRBV30 and TRBJ2-5; D is possibly TRBD2 (5 bases). CDR1 and CDR2 from the germline V gene are GTSNPN and SVGIG (reference sequence). With 4 bases removed from V and 4 bases from J, the gap between germline ends came to 19 bases. This CDR3 spans 15 amino acids.

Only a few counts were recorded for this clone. CDR3 protein: CASSWDNYNEQFF. CDR3 bases: TGTGCCAGCAGTTGGGACAACTACAATGAGCAGTTCTTC. The V call is TRBV6-5, the J call TRBJ2-1, with D perhaps TRBD1 (6 bases). The CDR3 covers 13 residues. V dropped 4 bases and J dropped 3 bases, with 7 bases sitting between them. Germline-derived CDR1 and CDR2 are MNHEY and SVGAGI.

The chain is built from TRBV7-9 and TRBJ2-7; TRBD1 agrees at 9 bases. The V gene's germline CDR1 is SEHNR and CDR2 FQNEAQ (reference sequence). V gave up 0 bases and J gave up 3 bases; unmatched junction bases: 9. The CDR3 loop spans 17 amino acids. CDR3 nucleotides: TGTGCCAGCAGCTTAGCGGAAGGGACAGGGAGGCACTACGAGCAGTACTTC. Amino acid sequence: CASSLAEGTGRHYEQYF.

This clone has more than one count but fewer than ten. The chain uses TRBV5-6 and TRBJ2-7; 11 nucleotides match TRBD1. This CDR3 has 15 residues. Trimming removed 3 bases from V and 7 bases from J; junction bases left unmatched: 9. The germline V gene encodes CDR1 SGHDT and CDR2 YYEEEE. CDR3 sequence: CASSSRDRGSREQYF. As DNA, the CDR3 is TGTGCCAGCAGCTCCCGGGACAGGGGGTCTCGGGAGCAGTACTTC.